This TCR beta chain was obtained from a study of vaccination and CD4 T cells after COVID-19 (dated by TCRdb to between 2021 and 2024). For the study in its entirety: Convalescent patients had a positive SARS-CoV-2 result on nasal swab PCR, and of these patients, fewer than ten had mild disease and one had severe disease. In control cultures, a CEFX viral epitope pool was used as positive control, an HIV-1 Nef peptide pool was used as negative control, or no peptide was added. For stimulating the cultures, overlapping spike peptide pools were used, derived from SARS-CoV-2 as well as from the common cold coronaviruses HCoV-NL63, HCoV-OC43 and HCoV-229E. Each participant got two doses of either the Pfizer-BioNTech BNT162b2 vaccine (n=8) or the Moderna mRNA-1273 vaccine (n=2). The convalescent cohort included six males and four females, with two Hispanic individuals, seven Caucasians, two Asians and one multiracial person. In approximately ten COVID-19 convalescent patients and a few infection-naive healthy vaccine recipients, the spike-specific CD4+ TCR repertoire before mRNA vaccination was compared with the repertoire after mRNA vaccination. Post-vaccine blood samples were obtained a median of approximately 74 days after the second vaccine dose, with a range of about 12 to 241 days. Post-COVID blood samples were collected from convalescent patients a median of approximately 100 days after diagnosis, with a range of roughly 30 to 161 days.

The study at large found these results: The number of convalescent patients in the study was relatively small, and the study did not examine early timepoints following natural infection. In convalescent patients, a median about 90% of post-vaccine SARS-CoV-2-reactive clones were detected only after vaccination, and vaccine-specific priming was suggested by this finding. The median count of SARS-CoV-2-reactive clonotypes went up from 21 after infection to more than 30 after vaccination, although the change was not significant. Of the vaccine-specific clones in convalescent patients, 304 of 307, or nearly all, reacted only to SARS-CoV-2 spike and did not cross-react with common cold coronaviruses.

Libraries were made using PCR. TCR sequencing of DNA from cultured CD4+ T cells used the Oncomine TCR Beta short-read assay at the Johns Hopkins FTIC core. Genomic DNA was extracted from the cultured CD4+ T cells with the QIAamp micro DNA kit. The Oncomine TCR Beta libraries from cultured CD4+ T cells were pooled using unique dual indexes and then sequenced on an Illumina iSeq 100. Processing in the source paper ran as follows. Non-productive sequences were removed, and CDR3s not starting with C, not ending with F or W, or shorter than 7 amino acids were discarded. The MANAFEST web application was used to identify antigen-specific clonotypes by comparing peptide-stimulated wells against reference wells and other culture wells. Positive clones required FDR below 0.05, an odds ratio above 5, and productive frequency above 0.1% in at least two of three replicate wells. A clonotype counted as cross-reactive if it showed significant expansion both in the SARS-CoV-2 spike wells and in at least one common cold coronavirus spike condition. Using R version 3.6.1, CDR3 homology was evaluated through Levenshtein distances (stringdist) along with unrooted phylogenetic trees (ape). TCRdb trimmed the raw reads at Q25, called clones with MiXCR and kept productive beta chains. Every entry covers one CDR3 protein and lists the most common genes and DNA from its rows. The authors' filters were not applied to this entry. Recorded for this sample are around 4,400 distinct CDR3 sequences; around 80% of them occurred a single time. The top ten hold approximately 20% of the sample.

Interpreted using the paper, the treatment or condition label stands for: roughly 10-day PBMC culture with coronavirus spike peptide pools or control peptides (ViraFEST assay). The ViraFEST assay, used in the study, expanded antigen-specific T cells with peptide pools and then identified the expanded clonotypes through TCR sequencing. The positive SARS-CoV-2 PCR tests of the convalescent patients were dated from March to December 2020, before the Alpha, Beta and Delta variants emerged in the United States. More than 1.5 million PBMCs per well were cultured in IMDM with roughly 5% human AB serum and approximately 9.8 IU/ml IL-2, plus 10 ug/ml peptide pools. On days 3 and 7, half of the culture medium was replaced with fresh IL-2-containing medium. CD4+ T cells were isolated after roughly 10 days of culture through negative selection using the EasySep CD4+ T cell isolation kit. Ficoll-Paque Plus gradient centrifugation was used to isolate PBMCs from whole blood, and the isolated PBMCs were then either used fresh or cryopreserved at -140C. In general, triplicate wells were set up for every culture condition.

In the case of this clonotype: No cognate antigen has been identified for it. No much larger clonotype is one base removed from it; base qualities were not supplied.

This receptor was obtained from a human donor who had recovered from COVID-19. Material: CD4+ T cells from blood, cultured in vitro.

The CDR3 amino acid sequence is: CSARGQGLKAFF. The sequenced DNA is TGCAGTGCTAGGGGACAGGGGTTAAAAGCTTTCTTT. The V and J segments used are TRBV20-1 and TRBJ1-1; 10 central bases correspond to TRBD1. CDR1 and CDR2 are drawn from the germline V gene (reference sequence): DFQATT, SNEGSKA. From the cysteine up to the phenylalanine, the CDR3 has a length of 12 residues. Only CDR3 DNA is held: 36 bases, read in frame from base 1. Here V drops 3 bases and J drops 9 bases, and the junction holds 4 bases not matched to any gene.